The clone carrying this T cell receptor (beta chain) was counted only a few times. What it binds is not known. The sample has other DNA sequences that encode this CDR3 too. The germline V and J ends were trimmed by 5 bases and 0 bases, with 9 bases remaining between them. The germline V gene has CDR1 SGHRS and CDR2 YFSETQ. The CDR3 runs 13 residues. The data originate from a study of shared clonotypes between healthy human individuals. Looking at the study overall: Serving as donors were a couple of women and three men, whose ages spanned 18 to 49.

Whole-study findings and limits: Generation of non-shared clonotypes was less probable than generation of clonotypes shared by all four donors.

Source study methods: Junction-only immunoSEQ data arrived without quality scores, meaning filtering differed. TCRdb's table, derived via immunoSEQ multiplex PCR, lists solely in-frame clones and lacks some. V, J and clone size derive from that table, while D and trimming were established from the DNA sequence. This repertoire shows about 530,000 clones, less than 96% found once; its top ten account for 0.055% to 0.075%. This TCR was sampled from a woman between 25 and 40 years old in good health. Sample: naive CD4+ T cells sorted from blood. The subset was: CD45RA+ positively selected. The chain is built from TRBV5-1 and TRBJ2-7; D is possibly TRBD1 (5 bases). Here the CDR3 reads CASSPTVSYEQYF. The CDR3 region has the DNA TGCGCCAGCAGTCCGACAGTCTCCTACGAGCAGTACTTC.